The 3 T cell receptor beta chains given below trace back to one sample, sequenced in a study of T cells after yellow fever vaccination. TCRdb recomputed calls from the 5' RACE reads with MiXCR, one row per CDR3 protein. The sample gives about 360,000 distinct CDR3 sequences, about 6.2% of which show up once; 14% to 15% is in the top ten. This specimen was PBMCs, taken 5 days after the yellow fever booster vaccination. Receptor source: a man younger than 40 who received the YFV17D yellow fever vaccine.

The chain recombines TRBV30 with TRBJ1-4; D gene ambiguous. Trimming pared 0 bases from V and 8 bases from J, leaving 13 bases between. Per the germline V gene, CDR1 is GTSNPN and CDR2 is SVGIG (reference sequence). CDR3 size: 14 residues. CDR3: CAWSVSQSWEKLFF. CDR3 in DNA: TGTGCCTGGAGTGTCTCCCAGTCGTGGGAAAAACTGTTTTTT.

The CDR3 DNA reads as TGTGCCAGCAGCTTGTTAGCGGGAGAGTCCACCGGGGAGCTGTTTTTT. It yields the protein CASSLLAGESTGELFF. The V gene is TRBV7-8, the J gene TRBJ2-2, with 9 positions matching TRBD2. Trimming removed 3 bases from V and 4 bases from J; junction bases left unmatched: 6. CDR3 size: 16 residues. CDR1 is SGHVS and CDR2 is FQNEAQ in the germline V gene.

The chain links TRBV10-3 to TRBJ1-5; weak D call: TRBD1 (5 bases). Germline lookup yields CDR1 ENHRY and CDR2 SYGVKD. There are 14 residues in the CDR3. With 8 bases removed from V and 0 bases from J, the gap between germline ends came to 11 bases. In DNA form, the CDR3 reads TGTGCCATCGGAATGACAGATAGCAATCAGCCCCAGCATTTT. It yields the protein CAIGMTDSNQPQHF.